This TCR beta chain was identified in a study of T cells after yellow fever vaccination. TCRdb re-derived calls from the 5' RACE reads in MiXCR, one entry per CDR3 protein. The sample gives some 240,000 distinct CDR3 sequences, around 4.9% of which show up once; roughly 3.4% is in the top ten. This clonotype was detected ten times or more. The junction and the germline gene differ at one end; a read error may be behind it. Germline lookup yields CDR1 SGHRS and CDR2 YFSETQ. This CDR3 has 14 residues. This TCR was sampled from a man aged 18 to 35 who received the YFV17D yellow fever vaccine. V is TRBV5-1 and J is TRBJ2-2; weak D call: TRBD1 (5 bases). Sequenced material: CD4+ T cells sorted from PBMCs, taken on the day of the yellow fever booster vaccination. The DNA for the CDR3 is TGTGCCAGCAGCTTAGGGGCTAACACCGGGGAGCTGTTTTTT. Translation: CASSLGANTGELFF.